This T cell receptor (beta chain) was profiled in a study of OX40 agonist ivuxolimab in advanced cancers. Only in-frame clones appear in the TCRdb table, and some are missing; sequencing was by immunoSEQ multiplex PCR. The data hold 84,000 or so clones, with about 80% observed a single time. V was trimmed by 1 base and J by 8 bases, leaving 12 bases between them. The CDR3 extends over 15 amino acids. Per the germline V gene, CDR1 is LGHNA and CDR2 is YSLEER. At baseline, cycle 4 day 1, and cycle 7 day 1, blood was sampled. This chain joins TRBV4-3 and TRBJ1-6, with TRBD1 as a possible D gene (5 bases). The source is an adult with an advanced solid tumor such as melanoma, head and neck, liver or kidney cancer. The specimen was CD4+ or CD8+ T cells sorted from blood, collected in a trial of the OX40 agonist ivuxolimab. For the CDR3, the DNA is TGCGCCAGCAGCCAAGTCGAAATCAGGGATTCACCCCTCCACTTT. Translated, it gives CASSQVEIRDSPLHF.